The source of this T cell receptor beta chain is a study of OX40 agonist ivuxolimab in advanced cancers. Study background: Dosing consisted of intravenous ivuxolimab at 0.01 to 10 mg/kg every 2 weeks. Study-wide points: CD8+ T cells were the subset that, on average, had more expanded clones than CD4+. By week 6 at 0.1 to 3.0 mg/kg, blood CD4+ and CD8+ T cells had expanded clonally.

Measured with immunoSEQ multiplex PCR; TCRdb has only the in-frame clones, and not every one. The sample carries around 79,000 clones, around nine tenths recorded once. The CDR3 is 14 residues long. Germline V gene lookup returns CDR1 MDHEN and CDR2 SYDVKM. V shed 6 bases and J 2 bases; nucleotides not matched to a gene: 7. Comment on this clone: Its antigen is unidentified.

This chain joins TRBV28 and TRBJ2-7; 7 bases are a match to TRBD1. The sample here was CD4+ or CD8+ T cells sorted from blood, taken in a trial of the OX40 agonist ivuxolimab. This TCR was recovered from an adult with an advanced solid tumor such as melanoma, head and neck, liver or kidney cancer. CDR3 loop: CASRSGTATYEQYF. DNA for the CDR3: TGTGCCAGCAGGTCCGGGACAGCTACCTACGAGCAGTACTTC.